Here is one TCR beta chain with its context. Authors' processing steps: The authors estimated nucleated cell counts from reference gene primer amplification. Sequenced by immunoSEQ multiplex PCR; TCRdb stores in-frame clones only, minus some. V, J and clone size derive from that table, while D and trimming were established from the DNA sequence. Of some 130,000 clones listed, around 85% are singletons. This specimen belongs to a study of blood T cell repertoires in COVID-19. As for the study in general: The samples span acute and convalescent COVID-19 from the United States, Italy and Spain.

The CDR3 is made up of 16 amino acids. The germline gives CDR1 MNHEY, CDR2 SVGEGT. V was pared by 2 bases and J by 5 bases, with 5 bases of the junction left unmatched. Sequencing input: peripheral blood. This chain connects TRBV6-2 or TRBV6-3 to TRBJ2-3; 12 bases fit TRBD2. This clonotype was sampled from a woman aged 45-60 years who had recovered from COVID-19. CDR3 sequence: CASSYRLAGVGDTQYF. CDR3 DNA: TGTGCCAGCAGTTACCGACTAGCGGGAGTGGGAGATACGCAGTATTTT.